This passage covers 23 T cell receptor beta chains from one sample sequenced in a study of blood T cell repertoires in COVID-19. Libraries were prepared by immunoSEQ multiplex PCR; TCRdb keeps only in-frame clonotypes and omits some of them. The sample yields about 360,000 clones, more than 85% seen once. Sample: peripheral blood. Receptors were obtained from a human donor in a cohort sampled during active COVID-19.

This CDR3 is CASSRRGQASYGYTF. The CDR3, as DNA: TGTGCCAGTAGCCGCCGGGGACAGGCGAGCTATGGCTACACCTTC. V and J are TRBV19 and TRBJ1-2; 8 bases match TRBD1. The V and J ends lost 6 bases and 4 bases, in that order; junction bases with no gene match: 10. Germline lookup yields CDR1 LNHDA and CDR2 SQIVND (reference sequence). This CDR3 is 15 amino acids long.

This clone was picked up one time. The V call is TRBV7-8, the J call TRBJ2-3; 12 nucleotides align to TRBD2. The V and J ends lost 7 bases and 0 bases, in that order; junction bases with no gene match: 11. Germline values: CDR1 SGHVS, CDR2 FQNEAQ. The CDR3 has 18 residues. The CDR3 reads CASTTGLAGSLSTDTQYF. The CDR3 DNA reads TGTGCCAGCACCACTGGACTAGCGGGGTCCCTTAGCACAGATACGCAGTATTTT.

In nucleotides, the CDR3 is TGTGCCAGTAGCTACTTGGGACAGGGGACCCCCCAGCATTTT. Its protein is CASSYLGQGTPQHF. V usage is TRBV19 and J usage is TRBJ1-5; 10 positions agree with TRBD1. CDR1 and CDR2 from the germline V gene are LNHDA and SQIVND (reference sequence). J gave up 10 bases and V 6 bases, and 9 bases lay outside the gene matches. The CDR3 has 14 residues.

DNA of the CDR3: TGCAGTGCCGTTAAGGGGGTTGAAGCTTTCTTT. It specifies CSAVKGVEAFF. The chain carries TRBV20-1 and TRBJ1-1; D is possibly TRBD1 (6 bases). The CDR3 runs to 11 residues. With 6 bases removed from V and 7 bases from J, the gap between germline ends came to 12 bases. CDR1 is DFQATT and CDR2 is SNEGSKA in the germline V gene (reference sequence).

This clone was counted many times. The CDR3 DNA sequence: TGTGCCAGCAGTTTCAGGGTTAATTCACCCCTCCACTTT. This sequence encodes CASSFRVNSPLHF. The V and J genes are TRBV12-3 or TRBV12-4 and TRBJ1-6, with TRBD1 as a possible D gene (5 bases). This CDR3 has 13 amino acids. V shed 3 bases and J shed 6 bases, with 6 bases lying between them.

The chain links TRBV6-5 to TRBJ1-2, with 9 positions matching TRBD1. V dropped 2 bases and J dropped 2; count of bases not matched to a gene: 3. The germline V gene has CDR1 MNHEY and CDR2 SVGAGI. The CDR3 consists of 15 residues. Written as DNA, the CDR3 is TGTGCCAGCAGTTACGAACAGGGGGCAAACTATGGCTACACCTTC. Translating it yields CASSYEQGANYGYTF.

The V gene is TRBV27, the J gene TRBJ2-2, with 7 bases aligning to TRBD2. The CDR3 totals 13 residues. J was trimmed by 9 bases and V by 5 bases; bases with no gene match: 6. CDR1 MNHEY and CDR2 SMNVEV come from the germline V gene (reference sequence). This CDR3 is CASSPGTTRELFF. As DNA, the CDR3 is TGTGCCAGCAGTCCGGGGACTACCCGGGAGCTGTTTTTT.

This rearrangement joins TRBV2 to TRBJ2-3; 9 bases match TRBD1. This CDR3 is 15 amino acids long. V lost 10 bases to trimming and J lost 3 bases; unmatched junction nucleotides: 11. CDR1 and CDR2 (germline): SNHLY, FYNNEI. In nucleotides, the CDR3 is TGTGCCACGAGGATGGACAGGGGTGGAACAGATACGCAGTATTTT. The encoded protein is CATRMDRGGTDTQYF.

This rearrangement joins TRBV15 to TRBJ2-2; 8 nucleotides line up with TRBD1. The CDR3 extends over 17 amino acids. V gave up 3 bases and J gave up 1 base; unmatched junction bases: 7. Germline V CDR1 and CDR2: LNHNV, YYDKDF (reference sequence). The CDR3 DNA reads TGTGCCACCAGCAGGGTGAAGGGACAGGAGAACACCGGGGAGCTGTTTTTT. Amino acids: CATSRVKGQENTGELFF. The variable domain in full, completed from reference TRBV15 and TRBJ2-2, reads DAMVIQNPRYQVTQFGKPVTLSCSQTLNHNVMYWYQQKSSQAPKLLFHYYDKDFNNEADTPDNFQSRRPNTSFCFLDIRSPGLGDTAMYLCATSRVKGQENTGELFFGEGSRLTVL.

The V gene is TRBV19, the J gene TRBJ1-3, with unresolved D. The CDR3 totals 11 residues. Germline V CDR1 and CDR2: LNHDA, SQIVND (reference sequence). V lost 9 bases to trimming and J lost 0 bases, with 3 bases between them. The CDR3 DNA sequence: TGTGCCAGCCACTCTGGAAACACCATATATTTT. Its protein is CASHSGNTIYF.

V and J are TRBV7-2 and TRBJ1-1; TRBD1 might be the D (6 bases). CDR3 length: 15 amino acids. V gave up 5 bases and J gave up 1 base, with 14 bases separating them. Germline CDR1 reads SGHTA; CDR2 reads FQGNSA. The CDR3 reads CASSPHGGANTEAFF. The CDR3 region has the DNA TGTGCCAGCAGCCCCCACGGGGGGGCGAACACTGAAGCTTTCTTT. Using reference TRBV7-2 and TRBJ1-1 for the parts outside the CDR3, the full variable domain is GAGVSQSPSNKVTEKGKDVELRCDPISGHTALYWYRQSLGQGLEFLIYFQGNSAPDKSGLPSDRFSAERTGGSVSTLTIQRTQQEDSAVYLCASSPHGGANTEAFFGQGTRLTVV.

The V gene is TRBV6-2 or TRBV6-3, the J gene TRBJ2-1, with 9 bases matching TRBD2. Germline values: CDR1 MNHEY, CDR2 SVGEGT. Losses at the gene ends were 1 base for V and 8 bases for J; bases not matched to a gene: 3. The CDR3 loop spans 14 amino acids. The CDR3 region is CASSYFAGGDEQFF. In DNA, the CDR3 is TGTGCCAGCAGTTACTTTGCGGGAGGGGATGAGCAGTTCTTC.

CDR3 loop: CASSSGLAGGLRDTQYF. CDR3 DNA: TGTGCCAGCAGCTCAGGACTAGCGGGGGGGCTTCGGGATACGCAGTATTTT. This chain uses TRBV7-2 with TRBJ2-3; 15 positions agree with TRBD2. Germline CDR1 and CDR2: SGHTA and FQGNSA. V shed 4 bases, J shed 6 bases, and the junction held 8 bases outside the gene matches. The CDR3 covers 17 residues.

This sequence joins TRBV18 and TRBJ2-7, with 7 nucleotides matching TRBD2. Germline V lookup: CDR1 KGHSH, CDR2 LQKENI. With V trimmed by 2 bases and J by 7 bases, 2 bases remained unmatched. The CDR3 has 12 amino acids. The CDR3 DNA is TGTGCCAGCTCACCATCCGGGGGGGAGCAGTACTTC. Encoded protein: CASSPSGGEQYF.

This clone was counted once. This CDR3 is CASSERPSGTDTQYF. Here the CDR3 DNA reads TGTGCCAGCAGTGAACGACCTAGCGGAACAGATACGCAGTATTTT. This rearrangement joins TRBV2 to TRBJ2-3; TRBD2 agrees at 7 bases. J was trimmed by 3 bases and V by 2 bases; bases with no gene match: 5. This CDR3 has 15 amino acids. The germline V gene encodes CDR1 SNHLY and CDR2 FYNNEI. Using reference TRBV2 and TRBJ2-3 for the parts outside the CDR3, the full variable domain is EPEVTQTPSHQVTQMGQEVILRCVPISNHLYFYWYRQILGQKVEFLVSFYNNEISEKSEIFDDQFSVERPDGSNFTLKIRSTKLEDSAMYFCASSERPSGTDTQYFGPGTRLTVL.

The chain recombines TRBV7-2 with TRBJ2-5; TRBD1 matches 10 bases. The V gene's germline CDR1 is SGHTA and CDR2 FQGNSA. V was pared by 1 base and J by 4 bases, with 3 bases of the junction left unmatched. This CDR3 has 15 residues. This CDR3 reads CASSLDWDRGETQYF. As DNA, the CDR3 is TGTGCCAGCAGCTTAGACTGGGACAGGGGAGAGACCCAGTACTTC.

Here the CDR3 reads CASRAGGPHNEQFF. The CDR3, as DNA: TGCGCCAGCAGAGCGGGAGGGCCCCACAATGAGCAGTTCTTC. V usage is TRBV5-1 and J usage is TRBJ2-1, with 10 bases identical to TRBD2. J lost 5 bases, V lost 5 bases, and 4 bases had no gene match. CDR1 and CDR2 from the germline V gene are SGHRS and YFSETQ. The CDR3 contains 14 residues.

V and J are TRBV28 and TRBJ1-4; D ambiguous. Deletions cut 8 bases from V and 4 bases from J, with 8 bases between. Germline V gives CDR1 MDHEN, CDR2 SYDVKM. This CDR3 has 12 residues. The CDR3 sequence: CASVSDNEKLFF. CDR3 nucleotide sequence: TGTGCCAGCGTGAGTGATAATGAAAAACTGTTTTTT.

The chain employs TRBV7-2 and TRBJ2-3; 7 bases agree with TRBD1. This CDR3 is built from 15 residues. V shed 3 bases, J shed 1 base, and the junction held 4 bases outside the gene matches. Germline CDR1 reads SGHTA; CDR2 reads FQGNSA. Here the CDR3 DNA reads TGTGCCAGCAGCTTCGACGGACAGGGCACAGATACGCAGTATTTT. Its protein product is CASSFDGQGTDTQYF.

This chain joins TRBV6-4 and TRBJ1-2; D ambiguous. The CDR3 consists of 15 residues. The ends were cut back, 2 bases at V and 5 bases at J, with 15 bases in the middle. The germline gives CDR1 MRHNA, CDR2 SNTAGT. CDR3 bases: TGTGCCAGCAGTGACAAAACTATCTTGGGTTATGGCTACACCTTC. It specifies CASSDKTILGYGYTF.

The J gene is TRBJ2-1, the V gene TRBV7-9, with D perhaps matching TRBD2 (5 bases). The length of the CDR3 is 12 residues. The ends were cut back, 5 bases at V and 14 bases at J, with 16 bases in the middle. The germline CDR1 and CDR2 sequences are SEHNR and FQNEAQ (reference sequence). CDR3 sequence: CASSRAAVGEFF. The CDR3 nucleotides are TGTGCCAGCAGCCGAGCGGCCGTCGGGGAGTTCTTC.

The chain recombines TRBV11-3 with TRBJ1-1, with 7 bases that match TRBD1. This CDR3 is 12 amino acids long. With 4 bases clipped from V and 7 bases from J, the junction kept 3 bases outside the gene matches. Germline V gene data show CDR1 as SGHNT and CDR2 as YENEEA. Here the CDR3 reads CASSSRQGEAFF. The CDR3 nucleotides are TGTGCCAGCAGCTCCCGACAGGGTGAAGCTTTCTTT.

The chain combines TRBV9 with TRBJ2-7, with TRBD2 matching over 8 bases. The ends lost 2 bases at V and 0 bases at J; junction bases unmatched: 7. This CDR3 spans 16 amino acids. From germline, CDR1 is SGDLS and CDR2 YYNGEE. CDR3 bases: TGTGCCAGCAGCGTGGCTAGCGGGCCGAGCTCCTACGAGCAGTACTTC. Its protein product is CASSVASGPSSYEQYF. Full variable domain (outside the CDR3, taken from reference TRBV9 and TRBJ2-7): DSGVTQTPKHLITATGQRVTLRCSPRSGDLSVYWYQQSLDQGLQFLIQYYNGEERAKGNILERFSAQQFPDLHSELNLSSLELGDSALYFCASSVASGPSSYEQYFGPGTRLTVT.